Below, 13 T cell receptor beta chains from the same sample are listed, as sequenced in a study of OX40 agonist ivuxolimab in advanced cancers. Method: immunoSEQ multiplex PCR; TCRdb's copy keeps in-frame clones and lacks some. In the table there are 90,000 to 100,000 clones, approximately 90% of which are singletons. The sample in question was CD4+ or CD8+ T cells sorted from blood, obtained in a trial of the OX40 agonist ivuxolimab. Receptors were obtained from an adult with an advanced solid tumor such as melanoma, head and neck, liver or kidney cancer.

This sequence joins TRBV29-1 and TRBJ1-2; tentatively, D is TRBD1 (5 bases). CDR3 length: 16 amino acids. The V end was cut by 6 bases, the J end by 4 bases, with 24 bases between. Germline V CDR1 and CDR2: SQVTM, ANQGSEA. The CDR3 DNA sequence: TGCAGCGTCCCCCCGGAGGCAGGGCCTTACCCCTATGGCTACACCTTC. Translated: CSVPPEAGPYPYGYTF.

The genes are TRBV6-1 and TRBJ2-1; 13 bases are a match to TRBD2. Germline V gene lookup returns CDR1 MNHNS and CDR2 SASEGT. Trimming at V came to 4 bases and at J to 8 bases, leaving 8 bases not matched to a gene. CDR3 size: 16 residues. The CDR3 bases are TGTGCCAGCAGTGCCTCCGGGACTAGCGGGGTTCATGAGCAGTTCTTC. Amino acid sequence: CASSASGTSGVHEQFF.

V is TRBV5-1 and J is TRBJ2-7; D is unclear. The V end was cut by 5 bases, the J end by 0 bases, with 6 bases between. Germline CDR1 reads SGHRS; CDR2 reads YFSETQ. The CDR3 contains 12 residues. The CDR3 here is CASRQSSYEQYF. The CDR3 DNA is TGCGCCAGCAGACAGAGCTCCTACGAGCAGTACTTC.

This chain uses TRBV2 with TRBJ2-6; D is ambiguous. Trimming cost V 7 bases and J 0 bases, with 16 bases left between them. Germline V CDR1 and CDR2: SNHLY, FYNNEI. The CDR3 has 17 residues. The CDR3 bases are TGTGCCAGCAACAGTCCCCAACGGCTCTCTGGGGCCAACGTCCTGACTTTC. This gives the protein CASNSPQRLSGANVLTF.

The rearrangement links TRBV18 to TRBJ1-5; D gene uncertain. Germline V gene sequence: CDR1 KGHSH, CDR2 LQKENI. The V end lost 3 bases, the J end lost 5 bases, and 11 bases lay between the germline ends. CDR3 length equals 14 residues. The CDR3 loop reads CASSPSKSDQPQHF. The DNA for the CDR3 is TGTGCCAGCTCACCGTCAAAGAGTGATCAGCCCCAGCATTTT.

This chain connects TRBV5-1 to TRBJ2-2; D possibly uses TRBD1 or TRBD2 (6 bases each). The CDR3 runs 15 residues. Deletions cut 6 bases from V and 4 bases from J, with 16 bases between. CDR1 SGHRS and CDR2 YFSETQ come from the germline V gene. The CDR3 DNA reads as TGCGCCAGCACCGCTCAGGGGAGGCCCACCGGGGAGCTGTTTTTT. The encoded protein is CASTAQGRPTGELFF.

This clone was seen only a few times. The CDR3 DNA follows: TGTGCCAGCAGCTTAGCGGACAATCAGCCCCAGCATTTT. It codes for CASSLADNQPQHF. The genes are TRBV7-2 and TRBJ1-5; D is undetermined. Trimming shortened V by 0 bases and J by 3 bases, and 3 bases separated the two germline ends. Germline CDR1 and CDR2: SGHTA and FQGNSA. The CDR3 has 13 residues. Using reference TRBV7-2 and TRBJ1-5 for the parts outside the CDR3, the full variable domain is GAGVSQSPSNKVTEKGKDVELRCDPISGHTALYWYRQSLGQGLEFLIYFQGNSAPDKSGLPSDRFSAERTGGSVSTLTIQRTQQEDSAVYLCASSLADNQPQHFGDGTRLSIL.

This clone appeared a single time. The chain carries TRBV5-1 and TRBJ2-7; 11 bases align to TRBD2. This CDR3 is built from 16 residues. V trimming: 5 bases; J trimming: 4 bases; junction bases outside the gene matches: 11. The germline gives CDR1 SGHRS, CDR2 YFSETQ. The CDR3 DNA reads as TGCGCCAGCAGTCTATTTAGCGGGAGGGCCCGGTACGAGCAGTACTTC. Translating gives CASSLFSGRARYEQYF.

The genes are TRBV19 and TRBJ2-1; 10 bases fit TRBD2. Germline V lookup: CDR1 LNHDA, CDR2 SQIVND (reference sequence). CDR3 length equals 15 residues. Trimming cost V 2 bases and J 9 bases; bases outside gene matches: 7. CDR3 residues: CASSILAGVGGEQFF. The CDR3 DNA is TGTGCCAGTAGTATACTAGCGGGAGTGGGTGGTGAGCAGTTCTTC.

The chain joins TRBV6-5 to TRBJ2-3; 8 nucleotides agree with TRBD2. V shed 6 bases, J shed 7 bases, and the junction held 9 bases outside the gene matches. The CDR3 consists of 14 residues. The germline CDR1 and CDR2 sequences are MNHEY and SVGAGI. The CDR3 DNA reads as TGTGCCAGCAGCTCCGGGACTAGGGACTATACGCAGTATTTT. It encodes CASSSGTRDYTQYF.

This clone has only a few counts. The V call is TRBV7-9, the J call TRBJ2-7; D is undetermined. CDR1 is SEHNR, CDR2 FQNEAQ, per germline (reference sequence). Trimming took off 5 bases at V and 4 bases at J, with 9 bases between the two ends. The CDR3 has 12 residues. CDR3 sequence reads: CASSKRSYEQYF. The CDR3 coding sequence is TGTGCCAGCAGCAAGAGGAGTTACGAGCAGTACTTC. Drawing the rest from reference TRBV7-9 and TRBJ2-7, the complete variable domain is DTGVSQNPRHKITKRGQNVTFRCDPISEHNRLYWYRQTLGQGPEFLTYFQNEAQLEKSRLLSDRFSAERPKGSFSTLEIQRTEQGDSAMYLCASSKRSYEQYFGPGTRLTVT.

The chain is built from TRBV5-1 and TRBJ1-1, with D perhaps TRBD1 (5 bases). Trimming removed 3 bases at V and 5 bases at J, with 8 bases between. CDR3 length equals 12 residues. CDR1 SGHRS and CDR2 YFSETQ come from the germline V gene. The CDR3 is CASSSGGTEAFF. CDR3 nucleotide sequence: TGCGCCAGCAGCTCGGGGGGGACTGAAGCTTTCTTT.

V is TRBV7-3 and J is TRBJ2-1; no firm D call. V lost 6 bases and J 4 bases, leaving 13 bases between the germline ends. CDR3 length equals 14 residues. CDR1 and CDR2 from the germline V gene are SGHTA and FQGTGA. This chain's CDR3 is CASSPLGLYNEQFF. CDR3 DNA sequence: TGTGCCAGCAGTCCCCTGGGCCTGTACAATGAGCAGTTCTTC.